A selection of T cell receptor beta chains follows, all from one sample in a study of patients and donors after allogeneic stem cell transplantation. MiXCR was run by TCRdb on the RT-PCR reads, yielding one entry per CDR3 protein. The repertoire has about 160,000 distinct CDR3 sequences, roughly 22% of them found once; the top ten carry about 25%. The source material was blood, either unsorted or a sorted T cell fraction (not recorded which). These receptors were collected from a human donor who was either an allogeneic HSCT recipient or a stem cell or donor lymphocyte infusion donor (not recorded which). It is not recorded whose cells these are; they may come from a transplant donor. Each CDR3 is given with its conserved first and last residue. D genes are given only for firm matches. Clone size is not always given. Where it is, it says once, few, many or a class for expanded clones.

TRBJ1-6,NA,TRBV10-3,NA,TGTGCCATCAGTCCAACCGACGGGGATAATTCACCCCTCCACTTT,CAISPTDGDNSPLHF
TRBJ2-1,once,TRBV12-3/TRBV12-4,NA,TGTGCCAGCAGTTGGTTTCTGGATTCGTACAATGAGCAGTTCTTC,CASSWFLDSYNEQFF
TRBJ2-1,NA,TRBV10-3,NA,TGTGCCATCGGGGTCGACTCCTACAATGAGCAGTTCTTC,CAIGVDSYNEQFF
TRBJ1-5,few,TRBV3-1,TRBD1,TGTGCCAGCAGCCAAGCAGGACAGGGGCCCCCCCTGCATTTT,CASSQAGQGPPLHF
TRBJ1-2,few,TRBV20-1,NA,TGCAGTGCTAGAGAAGGCCCCGGAGTAGGCTACACCTTC,CSAREGPGVGYTF
TRBJ1-1,NA,TRBV5-8,TRBD1,TGTGCCAGCAGGACTACCGGGACAGGGGAGTTGGCTGAAGCTTTCTTT,CASRTTGTGELAEAFF
TRBJ2-3,many,TRBV7-6,NA,TGTGCCAGCAGCTTGCTGGGGCAAAACACAGATACGCAGTATTTT,CASSLLGQNTDTQYF
TRBJ1-1,NA,TRBV7-2,NA,TGTGCCAGCAGCTTAGGGTGGAGAGGGACTGAAGCTTTCTTT,CASSLGWRGTEAFF
TRBJ1-5,NA,TRBV5-1,NA,TGCGCCAGCAGCTTGGGGTCAGCCGATAGCAATCAGCCCCAGCATTTT,CASSLGSADSNQPQHF
TRBJ1-6,NA,TRBV4-1,NA,TGCGCCAGCAGCCAAGATAATGGGCTATCTAATTCACCCCTCCACTTT,CASSQDNGLSNSPLHF
TRBJ1-4,NA,TRBV29-1,NA,TGCAGCGTTGAAGTTCTCCGGCAGGCTCCAGGGCGGACTAATGAAAAACTGTTTTTT,CSVEVLRQAPGRTNEKLFF
TRBJ1-2,NA,TRBV12-3/TRBV12-4,NA,TGTGCCAGCAGTTTAGAGGGGTATGGCTACACCTTC,CASSLEGYGYTF
TRBJ1-2,few,TRBV4-2,NA,TGTGCCAGCAGCCAAGATCGTCAGAACGGCTATGGCTACACCTTC,CASSQDRQNGYGYTF
TRBJ1-1,many,TRBV20-1,NA,TGCAGTGCTAGACAGGGAACTGAAGCTTTCTTT,CSARQGTEAFF
TRBJ2-7,few,TRBV18,TRBD1,TGTGCCAGCTCACCAGAGACAGGGGAGAGCGAGCAGTACTTC,CASSPETGESEQYF